This T cell receptor (beta chain) was sequenced during a study of T cell responses to AZD1222 COVID-19 vaccine. Study results and caveats: Along spike, vaccine-associated CD4 TCRs were found throughout, with dominance at 160-218 and 743-854. Repertoire collection took place solely once the T cell response had peaked. Variant regions that are unmutated are reportedly the target of nearly half of spike-specific TCRs.

The protocol was immunoSEQ multiplex PCR, while the TCRdb copy is restricted to in-frame clones and leaves out a portion. The data contain roughly 110,000 clones, around 92% of them singletons. Germline CDR1 PRHDT, CDR2 FYEKMQ (reference sequence). This CDR3 has 13 amino acids. The V and J ends lost 5 bases and 5 bases respectively, with 10 bases between them. Recipients boosted at about 4 weeks or about 12 weeks are pooled. A note on this clone: Its antigen remains unknown.

This receptor was obtained from an adult who received the AZD1222 COVID-19 vaccine. Sequenced here: peripheral blood, sampled 28 days after the second AZD1222 dose. This chain uses TRBV13 with TRBJ2-1, with D perhaps matching TRBD1 (5 bases). CDR3 sequence: CASSRWGDNEQFF. CDR3 nucleotide sequence: TGTGCCAGCAGCCGCTGGGGCGACAATGAGCAGTTCTTC.